This T cell receptor beta chain was sequenced for a study of Ad26.COV2.S vaccination and SARS-CoV-2 variants. Profiled with immunoSEQ multiplex PCR; TCRdb holds only in-frame clones, not every one. This sample has 430,000 or so clones; roughly 87% occur once, and the top ten carry approximately 2.5%. The CDR3 contains 17 residues. From germline, CDR1 is KGHDR and CDR2 SFDVKD. Trimming at V came to 3 bases and at J to 7 bases, leaving 10 bases not matched to a gene. Study outcomes and limitations: Total T cell responses were possibly underestimated by TCR breadth and depth analyses.

Treatment of the sample: around 19 received Ad26.COV2.S at low or high dose, single or two shots; roughly five received placebo; per-sample allocation not given. Sampling took place 63 days after the first vaccine or placebo injection. Cohort 1b enrolled adults aged 18-55 years in Boston. The count of this clone is one. Its target is not known. The clonotype comes from a person aged 18 to 65 who received the Ad26.COV2.S COVID-19 vaccine or a placebo. The rearrangement uses TRBV24-1 and TRBJ2-5; 13 bases agree with TRBD2. The material was peripheral blood, obtained in a trial of Ad26.COV2.S vaccine versus placebo. The CDR3 DNA reads as TGTGCCACCAGTGATACCCGGGGACTAGCGGGGAGGGTGACCCAGTACTTC. Protein product: CATSDTRGLAGRVTQYF.